A single sample is the source of the 30 T cell receptor beta chains below, sequenced in a study of blood T cells in healthy people across ages. With a J-beta primer mix and a sample-barcoded 5' primer, a second PCR ran roughly 6 to 11 cycles. MiXCR was run by TCRdb on the 5' RACE reads, yielding one entry per CDR3 protein. Of about 570,000 distinct CDR3 sequences in the sample, 25% to 30% were seen once. What was sequenced was blood. These receptors originate from a woman between 65 and 79 years old in good health.

This clonotype was detected a few times. The V gene is TRBV20-1, the J gene TRBJ2-4, with TRBD1 matching over 7 bases. Per the germline V gene, CDR1 is DFQATT and CDR2 is SNEGSKA (reference sequence). There are 11 residues in the CDR3. With 6 bases clipped from V and 16 bases from J, the junction kept 12 bases outside the gene matches. The CDR3 is CSASQGDSQYF. The CDR3 bases are TGCAGTGCGTCTCAGGGGGACAGTCAATACTTC.

This clonotype was observed a few times. CDR3 region: CASTMGGHNEQFF. CDR3 nucleotide sequence: TGTGCCAGCACAATGGGGGGTCACAATGAGCAGTTCTTC. This chain connects TRBV7-2 to TRBJ2-1; D possibly corresponds to TRBD2 (6 bases). V was trimmed by 7 bases and J by 5 bases, leaving 12 bases between them. Germline CDR1 and CDR2: SGHTA and FQGNSA. The CDR3 spans 13 residues.

This clonotype occurred a few times. This rearrangement joins TRBV21-1 to TRBJ1-2. TRBV21-1 represents a pseudogene. This CDR3 contains 18 residues. The DNA of the CDR3 is TGTGCCAGCAGCAGACCCGAGAAAAAGGACCGCGATAACTATGGCTACACCTTC. Amino acids: CASSRPEKKDRDNYGYTF.

The chain carries TRBV15 and TRBJ1-1; no definite D call. This CDR3 is 12 amino acids long. Trimming pared 5 bases from V and 1 base from J, leaving 5 bases between. CDR1 and CDR2 (germline): LNHNV, YYDKDF (reference sequence). The CDR3 nucleotides are TGTGCCACCAGCCAGTGGAACACTGAAGCTTTCTTT. Protein: CATSQWNTEAFF.

The chain uses TRBV20-1 and TRBJ2-1; TRBD2 matches at 7 bases. With V trimmed by 1 base and J by 4 bases, 4 bases remained unmatched. This CDR3 spans 14 amino acids. Germline V gene lookup returns CDR1 DFQATT and CDR2 SNEGSKA (reference sequence). In DNA, the CDR3 is TGCAGTGCTAGAGGGGGGGGTCGATACAATGAGCAGTTCTTC. Translated: CSARGGGRYNEQFF.

The J gene is TRBJ1-2, the V gene TRBV7-2; D unclear. This CDR3 is built from 13 residues. CDR1 SGHTA and CDR2 FQGNSA come from the germline V gene. V was shortened by 3 bases and J by 5 bases, with 10 bases between the two germline ends. The CDR3 spells CASSFGSLYGYTF. The CDR3 DNA reads as TGTGCCAGCAGCTTCGGCAGCCTGTATGGCTACACCTTC.

This clonotype has more than one count but fewer than ten. A junction boundary mismatches the germline segment, possibly from a read error. This chain links TRBV7-2 with TRBJ2-7; perhaps TRBD1 as D (5 bases). Looked up from germline, CDR1 is SGHTA and CDR2 is FQGNSA. This CDR3 region has 15 residues. CDR3 bases: TGTGCCAGCAGCTCAGTTGTAGGGGCAATCTACGTGCAGTACTTC. Translation gives CASSSVVGAIYVQYF. The full variable domain, in which reference TRBV7-2 and TRBJ2-7 provide the parts outside the CDR3, is GAGVSQSPSNKVTEKGKDVELRCDPISGHTALYWYRQSLGQGLEFLIYFQGNSAPDKSGLPSDRFSAERTGGSVSTLTIQRTQQEDSAVYLCASSSVVGAIYVQYFGPGTRLTVT.

A few counts support this clonotype. The rearrangement uses TRBV7-9 and TRBJ1-2; no reliable D call. CDR1 and CDR2 (germline): SEHNR, FQNEAQ (reference sequence). This CDR3 has 13 residues. V lost 3 bases and J lost 6, with 11 bases in between. In DNA form, the CDR3 reads TGTGCCAGCAGCTTTGGGAGTGGGGATGGCTACACCTTC. As protein: CASSFGSGDGYTF.

This clonotype was seen more than once but under ten times. The rearrangement joins TRBV7-8 to TRBJ2-3; D is possibly TRBD2 (5 bases). Deletions cut 5 bases from V and 5 bases from J, with 17 bases between. Germline V gives CDR1 SGHVS, CDR2 FQNEAQ. CDR3 length: 15 amino acids. In nucleotides, the CDR3 is TGTGCCAGCAGCATTAATACAAGAGGGATAGATACGCAGTATTTT. Its translation: CASSINTRGIDTQYF.

A remark on this clonotype: One end of the junction fails to match germline, which may point to a read error. J is TRBJ1-2 and V is TRBV7-8; D ambiguous. The CDR3 loop spans 14 amino acids. Germline values: CDR1 SGHVS, CDR2 FQNEAQ. The CDR3 region is CASSKGILDYGSTF. DNA of the CDR3: TGTGCCAGCAGCAAGGGAATTTTGGACTATGGCTCCACCTTC.

This clonotype came up a few times. V is TRBV10-3 and J is TRBJ2-5; 11 bases agree with TRBD2. Germline V gives CDR1 ENHRY, CDR2 SYGVKD. The CDR3 runs 14 residues. V lost 9 bases to trimming and J lost 0 bases; unmatched junction nucleotides: 3. The CDR3 DNA reads TGTGCCATTGGGACTAGCGGCTACCAAGAGACCCAGTACTTC. Translated, it gives CAIGTSGYQETQYF.

This chain links TRBV4-1 with TRBJ2-1; no clear D gene. The CDR3 loop spans 14 amino acids. In germline, CDR1 is MGHRA, CDR2 YSYEKL. V lost 0 bases to trimming and J lost 2 bases, with 5 bases between them. The CDR3 nucleotides are TGCGCCAGCAGCCAAGATCTGACCTACAATGAGCAGTTCTTC. It translates to CASSQDLTYNEQFF.

The CDR3: CASSDGAEYYEQYF. CDR3 DNA: TGTGCCAGCAGCGATGGGGCAGAATACTACGAGCAGTACTTC. The chain is built from TRBV12-3 or TRBV12-4 and TRBJ2-7, with D perhaps TRBD1 (5 bases). Trimming stripped 6 bases from V and 3 bases from J, with 15 bases between. This CDR3 has 14 residues.

This chain links TRBV12-3 or TRBV12-4 with TRBJ2-5; D remains ambiguous. V was clipped by 5 bases and J by 5 bases, with 6 bases between them. The CDR3 extends over 11 amino acids. The DNA of the CDR3 is TGTGCCAGCAGTATCTTGGAGACCCAGTACTTC. This encodes CASSILETQYF.

This rearrangement joins TRBV29-1 to TRBJ2-1; D might be TRBD2 (6 bases). Looked up from germline, CDR1 is SQVTM and CDR2 is ANQGSEA. CDR3 size: 13 residues. V lost 6 bases, J lost 7 bases, and 16 bases lay in between. CDR3 sequence: CSVGLQNGNEQFF. For the CDR3, the DNA is TGCAGCGTCGGACTACAAAACGGAAATGAGCAGTTCTTC.

This clonotype was counted a few times. The chain carries TRBV29-1 and TRBJ2-4, with 7 nucleotides matching TRBD2. V shed 6 bases, J shed 8 bases, and the junction held 10 bases outside the gene matches. The germline CDR1 and CDR2 sequences are SQVTM and ANQGSEA. CDR3 length: 13 residues. DNA of the CDR3: TGCAGCGTCTTGGGACTACTGGGCGACATTCAGTACTTC. As protein: CSVLGLLGDIQYF. Together with reference TRBV29-1 and TRBJ2-4, the CDR3 gives the full variable domain: SAVISQKPSRDICQRGTSLTIQCQVDSQVTMMFWYRQQPGQSLTLIATANQGSEATYESGFVIDKFPISRPNLTFSTLTVSNMSPEDSSIYLCSVLGLLGDIQYFGAGTRLSVL.

Details on this clonotype: One end of the junction varies from germline; a read error may be responsible. This chain uses TRBV15 with TRBJ2-1; D uncertain. The CDR3 runs to 16 residues. The germline V gene has CDR1 LNHNV and CDR2 YYDKDF (reference sequence). CDR3 nucleotide sequence: TGTGCCACCAGCCCGGCCGGGTCAGGCTCCTACAATGAGCGGTTCTTC. Its protein is CATSPAGSGSYNERFF.

This clonotype was observed a handful of times. CDR3 sequence (DNA): TGCAGTGCTAGAGTCTCAGGGGGCTATAATTCACCCCTCCACTTT. It encodes CSARVSGGYNSPLHF. The V gene is TRBV20-1, the J gene TRBJ1-6; 7 bases match TRBD1. This CDR3 region has 15 residues. The V and J ends lost 1 base and 3 bases, in that order; junction bases with no gene match: 3. Germline CDR1 is DFQATT and CDR2 is SNEGSKA (reference sequence).

A few counts support this clonotype. The chain recombines TRBV6-5 with TRBJ2-3; D uncertain. CDR1 is MNHEY, CDR2 SVGAGI, per germline. V gave up 2 bases and J gave up 1 base, with 7 bases separating them. This CDR3 contains 14 residues. The DNA of the CDR3 is TGTGCCAGCAGTTACGCAAGGGGCACAGATACGCAGTATTTT. As protein: CASSYARGTDTQYF.

J is TRBJ1-2 and V is TRBV9, with 7 nucleotides matching TRBD1. The CDR3 runs to 16 residues. Looked up from germline, CDR1 is SGDLS and CDR2 is YYNGEE. Trimming cost V 4 bases and J 2 bases; bases outside gene matches: 11. This CDR3 is CASSLGTADLNYGYTF. As DNA, the CDR3 is TGTGCCAGCAGCTTAGGGACAGCCGATCTCAACTATGGCTACACCTTC.

J is TRBJ1-6 and V is TRBV20-1, with 9 positions matching TRBD1. Germline V CDR1 and CDR2: DFQATT, SNEGSKA (reference sequence). V lost 5 bases to trimming and J lost 14 bases; unmatched junction nucleotides: 4. The CDR3 runs 11 residues. CDR3 region: CSAWTGEALHF. The CDR3 bases are TGCAGTGCTTGGACAGGGGAGGCCCTCCACTTT.

This chain connects TRBV18 to TRBJ2-5; D gene unclear. TRBJ2-1 explains the end of the DNA better; the J call may be wrong. The CDR3 loop spans 14 amino acids. In germline, CDR1 is KGHSH, CDR2 LQKENI. The CDR3 loop reads CASSPPPAVHEQFF. The CDR3 DNA reads as TGTGCCAGCTCACCCCCGCCGGCGGTCCATGAGCAGTTCTTC.

In this sample, this clonotype turned up a few times. The rearrangement uses TRBV11-2 and TRBJ2-2; D unresolved. V lost 8 bases and J lost 2, with 15 bases in between. The CDR3 consists of 15 residues. Germline lookup yields CDR1 SGHAT and CDR2 FQNNGV. Here the CDR3 DNA reads TGTGCCAGCGTTAAGGGTGACATAAACACCGGGGAGCTGTTTTTT. This encodes CASVKGDINTGELFF.

This clonotype has just one count. The J gene is TRBJ2-3, the V gene TRBV10-3; D ambiguous. The V gene lost 0 bases and the J gene lost 6 bases, with 10 bases spanning the gap. Germline CDR1 is ENHRY and CDR2 is SYGVKD. CDR3 length: 14 amino acids. The CDR3 bases are TGTGCCATCAGTGAGTCTTTGGGCCCGGATACGCAGTATTTT. It translates to CAISESLGPDTQYF.

The sample holds a few counts of this clonotype. V is TRBV7-2 and J is TRBJ2-5; 14 nucleotides agree with TRBD2. The J call is in doubt because the DNA end fits TRBJ2-1 better. The CDR3 covers 16 residues. CDR1 and CDR2 (germline): SGHTA, FQGNSA. The CDR3 DNA is TGTGCCAGCAGCTTAGGACTAGCGGGGGGGAGCAATGAGCAGTTCTTC. Protein: CASSLGLAGGSNEQFF.

The chain uses TRBV6-5 and TRBJ1-5, with a tentative D call TRBD1 (5 bases). V lost 8 bases and J 0 bases, leaving 14 bases between the germline ends. Germline V lookup: CDR1 MNHEY, CDR2 SVGAGI. The CDR3 has 15 residues. DNA for the CDR3: TGTGCCAGCCAGCGTAGGGGAACTAGCAATCAGCCCCAGCATTTT. Translated: CASQRRGTSNQPQHF.

This chain uses TRBV28 with TRBJ2-3, with D perhaps matching TRBD1 or TRBD2 (5 bases each). CDR1 is MDHEN, CDR2 SYDVKM, per germline. This CDR3 comprises 14 residues. The ends were cut back, 6 bases at V and 13 bases at J, with 23 bases in the middle. The CDR3 reads CASSLGPGSGSEYF. The CDR3 DNA reads TGTGCCAGCAGCCTAGGTCCAGGGTCAGGGAGTGAGTATTTT.

J is TRBJ2-3 and V is TRBV13, with D possibly TRBD2 on 7 matching bases. Looked up from germline, CDR1 is PRHDT and CDR2 is FYEKMQ (reference sequence). V lost 1 base, J lost 0 bases, and 20 bases lay in between. This CDR3 comprises 19 residues. The CDR3 sequence is CASSLDAGRGPLSTDTQYF. The CDR3 DNA reads TGTGCCAGCAGCTTAGACGCCGGGCGGGGGCCACTTAGCACAGATACGCAGTATTTT.

J is TRBJ2-1 and V is TRBV9; tentative D call: TRBD1 (6 bases). CDR1 is SGDLS and CDR2 is YYNGEE in the germline V gene. V was pared by 3 bases and J by 5 bases, with 12 bases between. The CDR3 has 14 residues. CDR3 loop: CASSAGTQNNEQFF. For the CDR3, the DNA is TGTGCCAGCAGCGCCGGGACACAAAACAATGAGCAGTTCTTC.

The chain uses TRBV7-8 and TRBJ2-6; D perhaps matches TRBD1 (6 bases). CDR3 length: 16 amino acids. The V gene's germline CDR1 is SGHVS and CDR2 FQNEAQ. Trimming shortened V by 4 bases and J by 2 bases, and 12 bases separated the two germline ends. CDR3 residues: CASSSMGHTGANVLTF. The CDR3 DNA is TGTGCCAGCAGCTCAATGGGACACACTGGGGCCAACGTCCTGACTTTC.